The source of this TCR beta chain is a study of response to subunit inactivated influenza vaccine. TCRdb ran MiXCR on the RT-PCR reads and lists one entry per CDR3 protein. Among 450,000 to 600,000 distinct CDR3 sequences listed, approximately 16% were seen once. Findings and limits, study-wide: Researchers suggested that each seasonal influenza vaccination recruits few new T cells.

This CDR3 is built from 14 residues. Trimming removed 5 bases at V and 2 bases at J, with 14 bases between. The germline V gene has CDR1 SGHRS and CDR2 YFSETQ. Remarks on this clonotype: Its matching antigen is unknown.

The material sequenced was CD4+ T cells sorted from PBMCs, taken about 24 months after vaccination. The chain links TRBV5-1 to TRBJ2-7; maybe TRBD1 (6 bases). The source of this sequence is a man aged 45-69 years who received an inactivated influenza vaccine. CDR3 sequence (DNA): TGCGCCAGCAGTAAGCAGGGGATCACCTACGAGCAGTACTTC. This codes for CASSKQGITYEQYF.